This TCR beta chain appears in the sequencing data of a study of cytomegalovirus exposure and HLA in healthy donors. It was with 60 Vbeta and 13 Jbeta primers that the PCR ran. Measured with immunoSEQ multiplex PCR; TCRdb has only the in-frame clones, and not every one. The table lists about 190,000 clones, roughly four fifths of them singletons. The sequenced sample was PBMCs. The TCR was taken from a woman aged 25 to 39 in good health and CMV-seropositive.

The DNA of the CDR3 is TGTGCCAGCAGCGGGACAGGGACGCACTACGAGCAGTACTTC. The encoded protein is CASSGTGTHYEQYF. The chain uses TRBV9 and TRBJ2-7; 8 bases agree with TRBD1. V was pared by 3 bases and J by 3 bases, with 5 bases of the junction left unmatched. Looked up from germline, CDR1 is SGDLS and CDR2 is YYNGEE. The CDR3 is made up of 14 amino acids.